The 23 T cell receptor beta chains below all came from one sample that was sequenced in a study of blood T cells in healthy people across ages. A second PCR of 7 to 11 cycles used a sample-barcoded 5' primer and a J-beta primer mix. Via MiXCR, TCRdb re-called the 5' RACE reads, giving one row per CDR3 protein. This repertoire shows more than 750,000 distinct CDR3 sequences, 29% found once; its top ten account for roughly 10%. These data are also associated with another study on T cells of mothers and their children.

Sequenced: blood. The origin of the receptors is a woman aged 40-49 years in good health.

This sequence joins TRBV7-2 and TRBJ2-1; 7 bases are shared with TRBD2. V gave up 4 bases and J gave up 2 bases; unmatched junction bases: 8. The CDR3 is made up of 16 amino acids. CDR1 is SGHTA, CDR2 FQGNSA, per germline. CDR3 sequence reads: CASSSVLAAAYNEQFF. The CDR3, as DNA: TGTGCCAGCAGCTCAGTCCTAGCGGCGGCCTACAATGAGCAGTTCTTC.

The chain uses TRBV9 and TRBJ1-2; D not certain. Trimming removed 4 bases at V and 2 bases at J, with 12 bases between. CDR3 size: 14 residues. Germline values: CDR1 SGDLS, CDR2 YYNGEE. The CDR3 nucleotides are TGTGCCAGCAGCCCCGTAGGTTCAAACTATGGCTACACCTTC. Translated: CASSPVGSNYGYTF.

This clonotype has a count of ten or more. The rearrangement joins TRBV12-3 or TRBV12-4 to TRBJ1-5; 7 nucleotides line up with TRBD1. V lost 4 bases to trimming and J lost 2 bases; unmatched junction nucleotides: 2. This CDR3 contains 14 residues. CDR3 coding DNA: TGTGCCAGCAGTTATACAGGGGGCAATCAGCCCCAGCATTTT. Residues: CASSYTGGNQPQHF.

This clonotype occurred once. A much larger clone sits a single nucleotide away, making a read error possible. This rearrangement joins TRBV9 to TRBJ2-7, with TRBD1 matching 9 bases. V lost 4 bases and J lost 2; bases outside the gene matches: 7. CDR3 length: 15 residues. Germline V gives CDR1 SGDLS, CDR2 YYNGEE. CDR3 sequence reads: CASSPGQGWAYEQYF. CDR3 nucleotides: TGTGCCAGCAGCCCAGGACAGGGGTGGGCCTACGAGCAGTACTTC.

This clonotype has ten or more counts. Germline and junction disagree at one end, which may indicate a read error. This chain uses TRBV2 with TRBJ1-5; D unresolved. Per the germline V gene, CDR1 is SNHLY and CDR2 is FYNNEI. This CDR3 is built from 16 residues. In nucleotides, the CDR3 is TGTGCCAGCAGGGAAGGACGTACGAATAGCAATCAGCCCCAGCATTTT. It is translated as CASREGRTNSNQPQHF.

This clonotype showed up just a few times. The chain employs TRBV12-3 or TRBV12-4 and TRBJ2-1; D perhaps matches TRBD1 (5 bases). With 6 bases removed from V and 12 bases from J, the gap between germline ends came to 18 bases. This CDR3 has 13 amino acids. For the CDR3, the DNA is TGTGCCAGCAGCACCAACCAGGGCCTTGGGCAGTTCTTC. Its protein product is CASSTNQGLGQFF.

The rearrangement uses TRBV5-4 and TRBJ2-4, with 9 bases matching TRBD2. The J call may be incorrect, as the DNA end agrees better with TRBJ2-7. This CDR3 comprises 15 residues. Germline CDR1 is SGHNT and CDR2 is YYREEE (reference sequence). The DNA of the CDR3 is TGTGCCAGCAGCTTGCAGGCTAGCGGGGACGACGAGCAGTACTTC. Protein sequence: CASSLQASGDDEQYF.

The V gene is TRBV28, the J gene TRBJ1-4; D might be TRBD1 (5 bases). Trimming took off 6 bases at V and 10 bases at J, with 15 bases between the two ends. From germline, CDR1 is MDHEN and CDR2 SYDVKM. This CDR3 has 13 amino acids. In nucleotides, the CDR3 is TGTGCCAGCAGCCCTGGGGGGTATGGAAAACTGTTTTTT. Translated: CASSPGGYGKLFF.

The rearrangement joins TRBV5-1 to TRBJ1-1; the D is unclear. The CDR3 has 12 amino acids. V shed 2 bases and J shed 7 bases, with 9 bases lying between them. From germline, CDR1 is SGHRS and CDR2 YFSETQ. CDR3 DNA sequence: TGCGCCAGCAGCTTTTCCGGGGTTGAAGCTTTCTTT. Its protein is CASSFSGVEAFF.

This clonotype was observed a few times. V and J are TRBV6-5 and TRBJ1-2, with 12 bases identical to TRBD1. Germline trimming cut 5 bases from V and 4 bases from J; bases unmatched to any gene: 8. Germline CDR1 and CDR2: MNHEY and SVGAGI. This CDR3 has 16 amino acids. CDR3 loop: CASSQGQGATSYGYTF. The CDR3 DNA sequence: TGTGCCAGCAGTCAGGGACAGGGGGCCACTAGCTATGGCTACACCTTC.

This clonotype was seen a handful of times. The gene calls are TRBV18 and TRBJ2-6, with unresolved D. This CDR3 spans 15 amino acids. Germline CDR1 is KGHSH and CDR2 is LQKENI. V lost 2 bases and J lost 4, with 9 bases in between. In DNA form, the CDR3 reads TGTGCCAGCTCACCAATCCACACCGGGGCCAACGTCCTGACTTTC. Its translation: CASSPIHTGANVLTF.

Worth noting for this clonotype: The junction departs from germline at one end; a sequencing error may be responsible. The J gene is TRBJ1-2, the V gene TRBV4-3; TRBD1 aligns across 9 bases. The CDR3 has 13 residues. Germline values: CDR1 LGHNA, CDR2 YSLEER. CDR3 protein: CASSQDRGNGYTF. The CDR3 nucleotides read TGTGCCAGCAGCCAAGACAGGGGGAATGGCTACACCTTC.

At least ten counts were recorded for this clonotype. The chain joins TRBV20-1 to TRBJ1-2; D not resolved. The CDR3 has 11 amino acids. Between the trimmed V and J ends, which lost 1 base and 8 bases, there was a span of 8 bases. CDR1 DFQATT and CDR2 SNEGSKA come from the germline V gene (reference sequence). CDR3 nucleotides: TGCAGTGCTAGAGCCGGTGGAGGCTACACCTTC. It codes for CSARAGGGYTF.

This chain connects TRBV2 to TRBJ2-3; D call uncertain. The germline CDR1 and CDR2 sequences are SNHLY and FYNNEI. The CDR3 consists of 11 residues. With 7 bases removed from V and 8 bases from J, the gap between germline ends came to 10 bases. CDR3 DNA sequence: TGTGCCAGCACCAGCTCGGGTACGCAGTATTTT. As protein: CASTSSGTQYF.

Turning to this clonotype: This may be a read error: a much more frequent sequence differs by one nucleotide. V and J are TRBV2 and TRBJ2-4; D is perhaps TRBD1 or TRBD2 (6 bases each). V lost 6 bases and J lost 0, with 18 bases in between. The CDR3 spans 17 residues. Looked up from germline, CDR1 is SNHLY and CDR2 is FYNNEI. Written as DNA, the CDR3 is TGTGCCAGCAGCCAACCGTCACGGGGGCTAGCCAAAAACATTCAGTACTTC. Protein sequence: CASSQPSRGLAKNIQYF.

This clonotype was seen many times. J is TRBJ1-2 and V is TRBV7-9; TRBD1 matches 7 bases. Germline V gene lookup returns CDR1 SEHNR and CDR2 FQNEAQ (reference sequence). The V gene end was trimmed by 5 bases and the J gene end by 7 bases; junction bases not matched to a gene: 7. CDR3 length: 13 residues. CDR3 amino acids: CASSPGQYRGYTF. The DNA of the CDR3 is TGTGCCAGCAGCCCGGGACAGTACCGTGGCTACACCTTC.

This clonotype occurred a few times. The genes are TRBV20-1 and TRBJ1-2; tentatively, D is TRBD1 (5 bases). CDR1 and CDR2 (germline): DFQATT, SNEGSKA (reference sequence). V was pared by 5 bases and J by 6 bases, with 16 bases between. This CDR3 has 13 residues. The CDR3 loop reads CSAPPGGYDGYTF. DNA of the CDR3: TGCAGTGCTCCCCCTGGGGGGTACGATGGCTACACCTTC.

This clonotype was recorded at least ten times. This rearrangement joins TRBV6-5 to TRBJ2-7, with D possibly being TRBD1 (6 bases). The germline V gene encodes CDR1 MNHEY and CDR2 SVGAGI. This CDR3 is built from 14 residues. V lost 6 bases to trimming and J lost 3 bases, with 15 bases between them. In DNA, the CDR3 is TGTGCCAGCAGCACCCGACAGGAGAACTACGAGCAGTACTTC. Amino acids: CASSTRQENYEQYF.

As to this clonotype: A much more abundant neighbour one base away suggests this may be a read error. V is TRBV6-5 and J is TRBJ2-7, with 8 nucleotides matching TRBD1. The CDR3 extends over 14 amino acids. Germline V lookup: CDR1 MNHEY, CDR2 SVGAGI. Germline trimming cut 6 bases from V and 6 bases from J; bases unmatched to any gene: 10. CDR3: CASRGRQGACEQYF. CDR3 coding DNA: TGTGCCAGCAGGGGAAGGCAGGGGGCCTGCGAGCAGTACTTC.

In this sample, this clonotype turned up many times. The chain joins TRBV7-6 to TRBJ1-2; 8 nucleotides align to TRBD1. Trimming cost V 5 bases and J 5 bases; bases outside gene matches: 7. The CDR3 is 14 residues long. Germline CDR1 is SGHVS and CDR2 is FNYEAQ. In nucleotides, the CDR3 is TGTGCCAGCAGCGCCATAGGACAGGGTTATGGCTACACCTTC. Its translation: CASSAIGQGYGYTF.

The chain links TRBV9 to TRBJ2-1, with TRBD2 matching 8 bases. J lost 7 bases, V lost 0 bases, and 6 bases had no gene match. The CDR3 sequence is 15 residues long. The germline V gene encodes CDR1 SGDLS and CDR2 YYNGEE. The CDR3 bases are TGTGCCAGCAGCGTAGTTGCGGGGGGAGGAAATGAGCAGTTCTTC. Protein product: CASSVVAGGGNEQFF.

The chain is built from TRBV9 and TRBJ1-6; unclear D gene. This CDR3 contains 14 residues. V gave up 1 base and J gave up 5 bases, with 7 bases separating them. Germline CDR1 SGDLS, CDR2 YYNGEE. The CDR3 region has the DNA TGTGCCAGCAGCGTACGATTGGATAATTCACCCCTCCACTTT. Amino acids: CASSVRLDNSPLHF. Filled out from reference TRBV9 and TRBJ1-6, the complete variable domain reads DSGVTQTPKHLITATGQRVTLRCSPRSGDLSVYWYQQSLDQGLQFLIQYYNGEERAKGNILERFSAQQFPDLHSELNLSSLELGDSALYFCASSVRLDNSPLHFGNGTRLTVT.

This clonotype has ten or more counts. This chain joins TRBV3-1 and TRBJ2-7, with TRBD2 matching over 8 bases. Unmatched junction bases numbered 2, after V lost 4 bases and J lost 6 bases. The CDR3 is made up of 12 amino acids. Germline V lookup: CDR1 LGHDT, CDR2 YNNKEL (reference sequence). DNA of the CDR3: TGTGCCAGCAGCCCCCGGGGGGGCGAGCAGTACTTC. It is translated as CASSPRGGEQYF.